This T cell receptor beta chain was recovered during a study of T cell responses to AZD1222 COVID-19 vaccine. Only in-frame clones appear in the TCRdb table, and some are missing; sequencing was by immunoSEQ multiplex PCR. The sample shows about 150,000 clones, about nine tenths of them seen only once. This CDR3 spans 13 amino acids. Germline V gene data show CDR1 as KGHDR and CDR2 as SFDVKD. The V end was cut by 8 bases, the J end by 7 bases, with 14 bases between. The sequence was obtained from an adult in good health. The specimen was peripheral blood, collected on day 0 of AZD1222 vaccination. The rearrangement uses TRBV24-1 and TRBJ2-1; D unresolved. The CDR3 protein is CATKGGMLNEQFF. The CDR3 DNA sequence: TGTGCCACCAAAGGCGGAATGTTAAATGAGCAGTTCTTC.